This is a list of T cell receptor beta chains from one sample in a study of early T cells in non-severe SARS-CoV-2 infection. Each CDR3 protein is one row after TCRdb ran MiXCR on the 5' RACE reads. The data show more than 40,000 distinct CDR3 sequences, around 3.6% seen once. The sequencing input was whole blood. The receptors stem from an adult who was a healthcare worker with PCR-confirmed SARS-CoV-2 infection or an uninfected control (not recorded which). The CDR3 runs from the conserved cysteine through the conserved F or W. A D gene is named only where the DNA matches it firmly. Part of the rows lack a size; the others show once, few, many or a class for expanded clones.

J gene: TRBJ1-1; clone size: many; V gene: TRBV18; D gene: -; CDR3 DNA: TGTGCCAGCTCATCGTCCCGAAACACTGAAGCTTTCTTT; CDR3 protein: CASSSSRNTEAFF
J gene: TRBJ1-1; clone size: many; V gene: TRBV6-1; D gene: -; CDR3 DNA: TGTGCCAGCAGTGAAGTCCTCAGGCTCCCGGGAGCTTTCTTT; CDR3 protein: CASSEVLRLPGAFF
J gene: TRBJ2-7; clone size: many; V gene: TRBV4-1; D gene: TRBD2; CDR3 DNA: TGCGCCAGCAGCGCTTCTAGCGGGGCCTACGAGCAGTACTTC; CDR3 protein: CASSASSGAYEQYF
J gene: TRBJ2-7; clone size: many; V gene: TRBV6-1; D gene: TRBD2; CDR3 DNA: TGTGCCAGCAGGCCCGGGACTAGCGGGACTTTGGGGGAGCAGTACTTC; CDR3 protein: CASRPGTSGTLGEQYF
J gene: TRBJ1-1; clone size: -; V gene: TRBV7-2; D gene: -; CDR3 DNA: TGTGCCAGCAGCTTAGAGCCTCGTGTCACTGAAGCTTTCTTT; CDR3 protein: CASSLEPRVTEAFF
J gene: TRBJ2-2; clone size: many; V gene: TRBV6-6; D gene: TRBD2; CDR3 DNA: TGTGCCAGCAGTCAACTAGCGGGGAACACCGGGGAGCTGTTTTTT; CDR3 protein: CASSQLAGNTGELFF
J gene: TRBJ2-3; clone size: many; V gene: TRBV7-6; D gene: TRBD1; CDR3 DNA: TGTGCCAGCAGCTTAGGGACAGGACACACAGATACGCAGTATTTT; CDR3 protein: CASSLGTGHTDTQYF
J gene: TRBJ1-2; clone size: -; V gene: TRBV27; D gene: TRBD1; CDR3 DNA: TGTGCCAGCAGAGGACGTACAGGGGTAGGCTATGGCTACACCTTC; CDR3 protein: CASRGRTGVGYGYTF
J gene: TRBJ2-7; clone size: -; V gene: TRBV6-5; D gene: TRBD2; CDR3 DNA: TGTGCCAGCAGTTACTCCCTAGCGGGTACCTACGAGCAGTACTTC; CDR3 protein: CASSYSLAGTYEQYF
J gene: TRBJ1-2; clone size: many; V gene: TRBV7-9; D gene: -; CDR3 DNA: TGTGCCAGCAGCTTAAGTCATGGCTACACCTTC; CDR3 protein: CASSLSHGYTF
J gene: TRBJ1-4; clone size: many; V gene: TRBV6-4; D gene: -; CDR3 DNA: TGTGCCAGCGTCGACGGTGTTGAAAAACTGTTTTTT; CDR3 protein: CASVDGVEKLFF
J gene: TRBJ2-1; clone size: many; V gene: TRBV30; D gene: -; CDR3 DNA: TGTGCCTGGAACGGGGGGCGGGGGCCCGCCTACACCGGATACAATGAGCAGTTCTTC; CDR3 protein: CAWNGGRGPAYTGYNEQFF
J gene: TRBJ2-5; clone size: many; V gene: TRBV5-4; D gene: TRBD2; CDR3 DNA: TGTGCCAGCAGCGATCAGCGGGGGGCCGGGGCGGAGACCCAGTACTTC; CDR3 protein: CASSDQRGAGAETQYF
J gene: TRBJ1-3; clone size: many; V gene: TRBV5-1; D gene: -; CDR3 DNA: TGCGCCAGCAGCCAAGGAGGGGCCTCTGGAAACACCATATATTTT; CDR3 protein: CASSQGGASGNTIYF
J gene: TRBJ2-1; clone size: many; V gene: TRBV19; D gene: TRBD2; CDR3 DNA: TGTGCCAGTAGTGCAGGACTAGCGGGGTACAATGAGCAGTTCTTC; CDR3 protein: CASSAGLAGYNEQFF
J gene: TRBJ1-1; clone size: many; V gene: TRBV7-3; D gene: -; CDR3 DNA: TGTGCCAGCGGACTTGGGGGGGCGCAGGCGAACACTGAAGCTTTCTTT; CDR3 protein: CASGLGGAQANTEAFF
J gene: TRBJ2-3; clone size: many; V gene: TRBV3-1; D gene: TRBD2; CDR3 DNA: TGTGCCAGCAGCCAGGCGGGGGGTAGCACAGATACGCAGTATTTT; CDR3 protein: CASSQAGGSTDTQYF
J gene: TRBJ1-2; clone size: few; V gene: TRBV30; D gene: -; CDR3 DNA: TGTGCCTGGAGTGTACTGAGGGGCGGCTACACCTTC; CDR3 protein: CAWSVLRGGYTF
J gene: TRBJ1-2; clone size: many; V gene: TRBV2; D gene: TRBD1; CDR3 DNA: TGTGCCAGCAGCCTACGGACAGGGGGTCGCGGCTACACCTTC; CDR3 protein: CASSLRTGGRGYTF
J gene: TRBJ2-3; clone size: many; V gene: TRBV10-3; D gene: TRBD2; CDR3 DNA: TGTGCCATCAGAGCGGGGGGGACCACAGATACGCAGTATTTT; CDR3 protein: CAIRAGGTTDTQYF
J gene: TRBJ1-2; clone size: many; V gene: TRBV3-1; D gene: TRBD1; CDR3 DNA: TGTGCCAGCAGCGCAGGGGGCAATGGCTACACCTTC; CDR3 protein: CASSAGGNGYTF
J gene: TRBJ2-5; clone size: few; V gene: TRBV7-9; D gene: -; CDR3 DNA: TGTGCCAGCACCGCACAAGAGACCCAGTACTTC; CDR3 protein: CASTAQETQYF
J gene: TRBJ2-5; clone size: many; V gene: TRBV11-3; D gene: -; CDR3 DNA: TGTGCCAGCAGCCGCCGGGCCGAAGAGACCCAGTACTTC; CDR3 protein: CASSRRAEETQYF